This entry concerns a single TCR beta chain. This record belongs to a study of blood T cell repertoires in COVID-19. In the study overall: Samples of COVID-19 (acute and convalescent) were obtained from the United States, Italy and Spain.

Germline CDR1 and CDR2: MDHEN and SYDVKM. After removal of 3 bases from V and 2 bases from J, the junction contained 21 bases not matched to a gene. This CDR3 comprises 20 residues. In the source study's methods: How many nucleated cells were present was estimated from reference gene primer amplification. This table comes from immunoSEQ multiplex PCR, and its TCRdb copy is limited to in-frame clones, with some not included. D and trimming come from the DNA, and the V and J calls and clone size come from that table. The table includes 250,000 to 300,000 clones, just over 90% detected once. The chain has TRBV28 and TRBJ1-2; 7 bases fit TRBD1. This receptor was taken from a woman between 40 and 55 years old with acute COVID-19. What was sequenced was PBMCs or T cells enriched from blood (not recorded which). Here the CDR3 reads CASSFRKGKSTGLQNYGYTF. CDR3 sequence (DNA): TGTGCCAGCAGTTTTCGGAAAGGGAAATCGACAGGGCTCCAGAACTATGGCTACACCTTC.